Below, one T cell receptor (beta chain) is given with its context. From blood CD8+ and CD4+ T cells, TCR beta sequences were generated. The CD8+ and CD4+ T cells were isolated magnetically using a negative isolation approach, whereas the TEMRA cells were enriched by FACS. This entry is derived from a study of CD8 T cells in Susac syndrome. RNA in amounts of roughly 0.45 to 1 ug was reverse transcribed with random hexamers. Via MiXCR, TCRdb re-called the immunoSEQ multiplex PCR reads, giving one row per CDR3 protein. The data hold approximately 150,000 distinct CDR3 sequences, with around 92% observed a single time. The germline V gene has CDR1 DFQATT and CDR2 SNEGSKA (reference sequence). The CDR3 totals 14 residues. The J segment lost 4 bases and the V segment lost 3 bases, leaving 7 bases of the junction unmatched.

The chain joins TRBV20-1 to TRBJ1-1; 8 bases fit TRBD1. The specimen was CD4+ T cells from PBMCs. The sequence was obtained from a human donor in good health. CDR3 protein: CSASLQGTGTEAFF. CDR3 sequence (DNA): TGCAGTGCTAGCCTACAGGGGACAGGCACTGAAGCTTTCTTT.